Listed here are 26 T cell receptor beta chains from one sample, sequenced in a study of blood T cell repertoires in COVID-19. Method: immunoSEQ multiplex PCR; TCRdb's copy keeps in-frame clones and lacks some. The repertoire consists of about 300,000 clones, with approximately 90% occurring once and the leading ten covering about 4%. Material for sequencing was PBMCs or T cells enriched from blood (not recorded which). These receptors were taken from a man aged 25 to 40 who had recovered from COVID-19.

The chain employs TRBV28 and TRBJ2-7, with TRBD1 matching 9 bases. There are 14 residues in the CDR3. Germline lookup yields CDR1 MDHEN and CDR2 SYDVKM. J lost 3 bases, V lost 8 bases, and 8 bases had no gene match. Here the CDR3 reads CASRRDRVRYEQYF. CDR3 sequence (DNA): TGTGCCAGCCGACGGGACAGGGTCCGCTACGAGCAGTACTTC. Full variable domain (missing parts from reference TRBV28 and TRBJ2-7): DVKVTQSSRYLVKRTGEKVFLECVQDMDHENMFWYRQDPGLGLRLIYFSYDVKMKEKGDIPEGYSVSREKKERFSLILESASTNQTSMYLCASRRDRVRYEQYFGPGTRLTVT.

This rearrangement joins TRBV24-1 to TRBJ1-2; 7 bases line up with TRBD1. The trim removed 3 bases at V and 4 bases at J, leaving 10 bases unmatched. Germline assignment: CDR1 KGHDR and CDR2 SFDVKD. The CDR3 length is 16 residues. The CDR3 region has the DNA TGTGCCACCAGTGATCCGCGACAGGGAGAGGGCTATGGCTACACCTTC. Translated, it gives CATSDPRQGEGYGYTF.

The chain combines TRBV29-1 with TRBJ2-7, with a tentative D call TRBD2 (6 bases). The CDR3 contains 15 residues. Per the germline V gene, CDR1 is SQVTM and CDR2 is ANQGSEA. Deletions cut 1 base from V and 2 bases from J, with 15 bases between. CDR3 amino acids: CSVEVLGGRAYEQYF. As DNA, the CDR3 is TGCAGCGTTGAAGTTCTGGGAGGACGGGCCTACGAGCAGTACTTC.

CDR3 protein: CASRRQGSGSGNTIYF. The CDR3 nucleotides read TGTGCCAGCAGGCGACAGGGGTCGGGGTCTGGAAACACCATATATTTT. V gene TRBV6-6 combines with J gene TRBJ1-3; 8 bases align to TRBD1. CDR3 length: 16 residues. Germline CDR1 and CDR2: MNHNY and SVGAGI (reference sequence). Trimming took 6 bases from V and 1 from J; bases not matched to a gene: 8.

The V and J genes are TRBV3-1 (or the pseudogene TRBV3-2) and TRBJ2-7; 10 bases are shared with TRBD2. Germline V gene data show CDR1 as LGHDT and CDR2 as YNNKEL (reference sequence). V was pared by 4 bases and J by 6 bases, with 6 bases of the junction left unmatched. CDR3 length: 14 amino acids. CDR3 sequence: CASSPPGLAVEQYF. As DNA, the CDR3 is TGTGCCAGCAGCCCCCCCGGACTAGCGGTCGAGCAGTACTTC.

CDR3 sequence (DNA): TGTGCCAGCAGCCAGGGGACAGGGATTAGTCAGCCCCAGCATTTT. Translating gives CASSQGTGISQPQHF. This chain connects TRBV3-1 (or the pseudogene TRBV3-2) to TRBJ1-5; 9 nucleotides align to TRBD1. After removal of 3 bases from V and 6 bases from J, the junction contained 6 bases not matched to a gene. The CDR3 consists of 15 residues. The germline gives CDR1 LGHDT, CDR2 YNNKEL (reference sequence).

The V gene is TRBV5-4, the J gene TRBJ2-3; 7 nucleotides agree with TRBD2. CDR1 is SGHNT and CDR2 is YYREEE in the germline V gene (reference sequence). The CDR3 contains 15 residues. The junction had 5 bases not matched to a gene; V was cut back by 2 bases and J by 2 bases. The CDR3 reads CASSLSSGFTDTQYF. CDR3 nucleotide sequence: TGTGCCAGCAGCTTATCTAGCGGATTCACAGATACGCAGTATTTT.

V is TRBV6-5 and J is TRBJ1-5; D is perhaps TRBD1 (5 bases). Trimming left V 3 bases short and J 5 bases short, with 11 bases between. The CDR3 has 14 amino acids. CDR1 MNHEY and CDR2 SVGAGI come from the germline V gene. The DNA of the CDR3 is TGTGCCAGCAGTTATGGCAGGGATTATCAGCCCCAGCATTTT. Protein sequence: CASSYGRDYQPQHF.

This sequence joins TRBV3-1 (or the pseudogene TRBV3-2) and TRBJ1-1, with D uncertain. The V gene lost 4 bases and the J gene lost 2 bases, with 11 bases spanning the gap. The germline gives CDR1 LGHDT, CDR2 YNNKEL (reference sequence). The CDR3 runs 14 residues. CDR3 DNA: TGTGCCAGCAGCCGGGCTGGGAGTAACACTGAAGCTTTCTTT. Residues: CASSRAGSNTEAFF.

V and J are TRBV10-3 and TRBJ1-2; D perhaps matches TRBD1 (6 bases). V was trimmed by 5 bases and J by 6 bases, leaving 10 bases between them. The CDR3 spans 12 residues. Germline assignment: CDR1 ENHRY and CDR2 SYGVKD. The CDR3 is CAISRDTDGYTF. The DNA of the CDR3 is TGTGCCATCAGTAGGGACACTGATGGCTACACCTTC.

The chain joins TRBV5-1 to TRBJ1-2; D gene uncertain. Germline V gives CDR1 SGHRS, CDR2 YFSETQ. Trimming removed 7 bases from V and 0 bases from J, with 13 bases in between. The CDR3 sequence is 14 residues long. CDR3 protein: CASGDTGANYGYTF. CDR3 coding DNA: TGCGCCAGCGGTGATACGGGTGCTAACTATGGCTACACCTTC.

The chain is built from TRBV19 and TRBJ1-5; 8 nucleotides match TRBD1. Trimming cost V 5 bases and J 0 bases; bases outside gene matches: 9. The CDR3 is 17 amino acids. CDR1 is LNHDA and CDR2 is SQIVND in the germline V gene (reference sequence). DNA of the CDR3: TGTGCCAGTAGTGGGACAGGCGCACCATATAGCAATCAGCCCCAGCATTTT. Encoded protein: CASSGTGAPYSNQPQHF.

As regards this clone: The identical CDR3 is also encoded by other nucleotide sequences in the sample. CDR3 sequence reads: CASSLSTDTQYF. The CDR3 bases are TGTGCCAGCAGCCTCTCCACAGATACGCAGTATTTT. The chain uses TRBV5-4 and TRBJ2-3, with no clear D. The CDR3 contains 12 residues. V dropped 4 bases and J dropped 2 bases, with 5 bases sitting between them. CDR1 and CDR2 (germline): SGHNT, YYREEE (reference sequence).

The chain uses TRBV2 and TRBJ1-4, with D maybe TRBD1 (6 bases). Germline-derived CDR1 and CDR2 are SNHLY and FYNNEI. V lost 6 bases, J lost 8 bases, and 16 bases lay in between. This CDR3 comprises 14 residues. The DNA for the CDR3 is TGTGCCAGCAGCGCCACAGGGATCGGGGAAAAACTGTTTTTT. This translates into CASSATGIGEKLFF.

This clone was counted between two and nine times. This chain links TRBV28 with TRBJ1-1; D gene ambiguous. The CDR3 consists of 14 residues. V lost 4 bases and J 6 bases, leaving 15 bases between the germline ends. The germline CDR1 and CDR2 sequences are MDHEN and SYDVKM. The CDR3 spells CASSSEFPGAEAFF. Here the CDR3 DNA reads TGTGCCAGCAGTTCGGAGTTTCCCGGGGCTGAAGCTTTCTTT.

This chain uses TRBV7-2 with TRBJ2-1; a possible D gene is TRBD1 (6 bases). The CDR3 has 14 residues. Per germline, CDR1 SGHTA and CDR2 FQGNSA. V lost 5 bases and J lost 14, with 22 bases in between. The CDR3 DNA sequence: TGTGCCAGCAGCGAACAGACAGGCCCGCGTTCTAAGTTCTTC. Its protein is CASSEQTGPRSKFF.

The genes are TRBV28 and TRBJ2-2; 7 nucleotides align to TRBD1. The CDR3 is 15 amino acids. Looked up from germline, CDR1 is MDHEN and CDR2 is SYDVKM. V lost 6 bases and J lost 1; bases outside the gene matches: 5. CDR3 sequence (DNA): TGTGCCAGCAGCGTCGACAGGGTGAACACCGGGGAGCTGTTTTTT. This gives the protein CASSVDRVNTGELFF.

This clone has more than one count but fewer than ten. V gene TRBV12-5 combines with J gene TRBJ2-1, with 7 bases aligning to TRBD2. Trimming at V came to 4 bases and at J to 7 bases, leaving 7 bases not matched to a gene. The CDR3 has 14 residues. CDR1 and CDR2 from the germline V gene are LGHNT and FRNRAP. This CDR3 is CASGSIPLANEQFF. The CDR3 DNA is TGTGCTAGTGGTTCGATACCACTAGCGAATGAGCAGTTCTTC.

This clone was seen only a few times. The chain recombines TRBV2 with TRBJ1-3; tentatively, D is TRBD1 (5 bases). Trimming removed 6 bases at V and 0 bases at J, with 12 bases between. The CDR3 has 15 residues. Germline loops: CDR1 SNHLY, CDR2 FYNNEI. The CDR3 DNA reads as TGTGCCAGCAGACAGGTGCGAGGCTCTGGAAACACCATATATTTT. Encoded protein: CASRQVRGSGNTIYF.

The table lists this clone with a few counts. CDR3 region: CASSFRRLAGGFNEQFF. CDR3 nucleotide sequence: TGTGCCAGCAGCTTCCGAAGGCTAGCGGGAGGGTTTAATGAGCAGTTCTTC. This rearrangement joins TRBV14 to TRBJ2-1, with 12 bases identical to TRBD2. Per the germline V gene, CDR1 is SGHDN and CDR2 is FVKESK. CDR3 size: 17 residues. V shed 5 bases and J 7 bases; nucleotides not matched to a gene: 12.

This chain links TRBV6-5 with TRBJ1-5, with D unresolved. V lost 6 bases and J lost 0, with 12 bases in between. The CDR3 sequence is 15 residues long. Germline V gene lookup returns CDR1 MNHEY and CDR2 SVGAGI. The CDR3 DNA is TGTGCCAGCAGCACTCCGGGTTATAGCAATCAGCCCCAGCATTTT. Translation gives CASSTPGYSNQPQHF.

The chain is built from TRBV4-1 and TRBJ2-7, with a tentative D call TRBD1 (6 bases). The V end was cut by 1 base, the J end by 5 bases, with 12 bases between. There are 14 residues in the CDR3. Germline CDR1 MGHRA, CDR2 YSYEKL. CDR3 coding DNA: TGCGCCAGCAGCCAAGGGATGGGGGCTAACGAGCAGTACTTC. Residues: CASSQGMGANEQYF.

This chain connects TRBV19 to TRBJ1-3; possibly TRBD1 for D (5 bases). CDR3 length: 14 amino acids. CDR1 is LNHDA and CDR2 is SQIVND in the germline V gene (reference sequence). V lost 7 bases, J lost 2 bases, and 12 bases lay in between. Here the CDR3 DNA reads TGTGCCAGTACAGCAGGGTACCCTGGAAACACCATATATTTT. Protein sequence: CASTAGYPGNTIYF.

The chain couples TRBV5-1 to TRBJ1-1, with D perhaps matching TRBD1 (5 bases). The CDR3 consists of 15 residues. The germline V and J ends were trimmed by 4 bases and 3 bases, with 16 bases remaining between them. CDR1 and CDR2 (germline): SGHRS, YFSETQ. For the CDR3, the DNA is TGCGCCAGCAGCGGTGACTGGGGAGGGGACACTGAAGCTTTCTTT. It translates to CASSGDWGGDTEAFF.

V usage is TRBV6-5 and J usage is TRBJ1-3; D possibly corresponds to TRBD1 (5 bases). This CDR3 has 15 amino acids. Germline V gene lookup returns CDR1 MNHEY and CDR2 SVGAGI. V was pared by 4 bases and J by 4 bases, with 14 bases between. The CDR3 sequence is CASSFDRTIGNTIYF. CDR3 DNA sequence: TGTGCCAGCAGTTTTGACAGAACGATCGGAAACACCATATATTTT.

The V and J genes are TRBV7-9 and TRBJ1-4; D gene unclear. V shed 4 bases and J shed 7 bases, with 13 bases lying between them. Germline V gives CDR1 SEHNR, CDR2 FQNEAQ (reference sequence). This CDR3 has 14 residues. The CDR3 sequence is CASSSGLGVEKLFF. The CDR3 DNA reads as TGTGCCAGCAGCTCGGGTCTCGGGGTTGAAAAACTGTTTTTT.